The rows below give T cell receptor beta chains drawn from one sample of a study of PD-L1 blockade in urothelial cancer. Using immunoSEQ multiplex PCR, the repertoire was profiled, and TCRdb retains in-frame clones only, with some absent. The data show approximately 26,000 clones, 70% to 90% seen once. The input for sequencing was PBMCs, taken around atezolizumab (anti-PD-L1) treatment. All receptors come from a man aged 55 to 69 with urothelial cancer. Each CDR3 is given with its conserved first and last residue. D genes are given only for firm matches. Clone size is stated in some rows and not others, as once, few, many or a class when expanded.

>TRBD2|TRBV7-9|TRBJ2-1|NA
TGTGCCAGCCTCCTAGCGGGTACAACCGAGCAGTTCTTC
CASLLAGTTEQFF
>NA|TRBV7-9|TRBJ1-4|NA
TGTGCCAGCAGCCCTGGACGGAGGAATGAAAAACTGTTTTTT
CASSPGRRNEKLFF
>TRBD1|TRBV6-1|TRBJ1-1|NA
TGTGCCAGCAACCGGGACAGGGCTTCTGAAGCTTTCTTT
CASNRDRASEAFF
>NA|TRBV21-1|TRBJ2-7|NA
TGTGCCAGCAGCAAAAGAGAGAGGCTAGGAGCGGGAGGCTCCTACGAGCAGTACTTC
CASSKRERLGAGGSYEQYF
>NA|TRBV21-1|TRBJ2-7|NA
TGTGCCAGCAGCCCCCGGGTGCAGGGGTCGGTCGGCGAGCAGTACTTC
CASSPRVQGSVGEQYF
>TRBD1|TRBV25-1|TRBJ2-5|NA
TGTGCCAGCAGCGAAACAGGGGGCGGAGAGACCCAGTACTTC
CASSETGGGETQYF
>NA|TRBV7-2|TRBJ1-4|once
TGTGCCAGCAGCCTTAGAGGCGAGGGGGTAGATGAAAAACTGTTTTTT
CASSLRGEGVDEKLFF
>NA|TRBV9|TRBJ2-5|NA
TGTGCCAGCAGCGTAGGGGGTAGCGGTGAGGCCCAGTACTTC
CASSVGGSGEAQYF
>TRBD1|TRBV19|TRBJ2-3|NA
TGTGCCAGTAGGACGGGACAGGGGAGCACAGATACGCAGTATTTT
CASRTGQGSTDTQYF
>TRBD1|TRBV5-6|TRBJ1-2|NA
TGTGCCAGCACCCCGGGACAGATCAACTATGGCTACACCTTC
CASTPGQINYGYTF
>NA|TRBV10-2|TRBJ2-1|NA
TGCGCCAGCAGTAAAGGGGCGGGGAAATACAATGAGCAGTTCTTC
CASSKGAGKYNEQFF
>NA|TRBV4-1|TRBJ1-1|NA
TGCGCCAGCAGCCAATCCTCTGAAGCTTTCTTT
CASSQSSEAFF
>NA|TRBV2|TRBJ2-5|NA
TGTGCCAGCAGTGAACGGAGACTCTTCCAAGAGACCCAGTACTTC
CASSERRLFQETQYF
>TRBD2|TRBV19|TRBJ2-2|NA
TGTGCCAGTAGTACCGCTAGCGGGGTAAACACCGGGGAGCTGTTTTTT
CASSTASGVNTGELFF
>TRBD1|TRBV5-1|TRBJ2-1|NA
TGCGCCAGCACAGGGGGCCTCGAGCAGTTCTTC
CASTGGLEQFF
>NA|TRBV30|TRBJ1-3|NA
TGTGCTCTGGGTTATGGGGCGTCCTCTGGAAACACCATATATTTT
CALGYGASSGNTIYF
>NA|TRBV15|TRBJ1-1|NA
TGTGCCACCAGCAGAGATCGACAGGTAATGAACACTGAAGCTTTCTTT
CATSRDRQVMNTEAFF
>NA|TRBV6-6|TRBJ2-3|NA
TGTGCCAGCAGTTACGGGGGGAGCACAGATACGCAGTATTTT
CASSYGGSTDTQYF
>NA|TRBV6-1|TRBJ2-1|NA
TGTGCCAGCACCCGAACGTCGGGGTTTTTTGAGCAGTTCTTC
CASTRTSGFFEQFF
>TRBD2|TRBV7-2|TRBJ2-7|NA
TGTGCCAGCAGCATTAGCGGGAGCGGCTCCTACGAGCAGTACTTC
CASSISGSGSYEQYF
>TRBD2|TRBV6-4|TRBJ2-2|once
TGTGCCAGCAGTGCCGGGGGGGCCACCGGGGAGCTGTTTTTT
CASSAGGATGELFF
>NA|TRBV19|TRBJ1-1|NA
TGTGCCAGTAGTATAAGAGGCGGAATCATGAACACTGAAGCTTTCTTT
CASSIRGGIMNTEAFF
>TRBD2|TRBV7-2|TRBJ2-5|NA
TGTGCCAGCAGCTTAATCAGCGGGGTGTACCAAGAGACCCAGTACTTC
CASSLISGVYQETQYF
>NA|TRBV7-8|TRBJ2-1|once
TGTGCCAGCAGCTTAGTCAACAATGAGCAGTTCTTC
CASSLVNNEQFF